Listed below are T cell receptor beta chains from one sample, sequenced in a study of OX40 agonist ivuxolimab in advanced cancers. Method: immunoSEQ multiplex PCR; TCRdb's copy keeps in-frame clones and lacks some. The sample consists of over 65,000 clones, approximately 90% of them appearing once. Material: CD4+ or CD8+ T cells sorted from blood, obtained in a trial of the OX40 agonist ivuxolimab. The receptors here all came from an adult with an advanced solid tumor such as melanoma, head and neck, liver or kidney cancer. The CDR3 runs from the conserved cysteine through the conserved F or W. The D gene is left open where the match is weak. For some rows the clone size is stated as once, few or many, or as a class when expanded; others skip it.

10	TRBV29-1	TRBJ1-2	-	-	CSVGGPSYTF	TGCAGCGTTGGGGGACCGTCGTACACCTTC
15	TRBV21-1	TRBJ2-2	-	-	CASSEASGKTGELFF	TGTGCCAGCAGCGAAGCTAGCGGAAAAACCGGGGAGCTGTTTTTT
13	TRBV9	TRBJ1-1	-	-	CASSVGGETEAFF	TGTGCCAGCAGCGTAGGAGGGGAAACTGAAGCTTTCTTT
12	TRBV30	TRBJ1-1	-	few	CAWSDGNTEAFF	TGTGCCTGGTCGGACGGGAACACTGAAGCTTTCTTT
16	TRBV2	TRBJ1-1	-	-	CASSEGPGAENTEAFF	TGTGCCAGCAGTGAAGGGCCGGGGGCTGAGAACACTGAAGCTTTCTTT
16	TRBV2	TRBJ2-2	TRBD2	-	CAAGGGRVIDTGELFF	TGTGCCGCGGGAGGCGGTAGGGTAATTGACACCGGGGAGCTGTTTTTT
16	TRBV6-4	TRBJ1-2	-	-	CASSDSAGDPNYGYTF	TGTGCCAGCAGTGACTCGGCCGGGGACCCTAACTATGGCTACACCTTC
16	TRBV7-2	TRBJ1-1	-	-	CASSLVDRLLNTEAFF	TGTGCCAGCAGCTTAGTTGACCGGCTCTTAAACACTGAAGCTTTCTTT
16	TRBV9	TRBJ2-1	-	once	CASSGVGDGSYNEQFF	TGTGCCAGCAGCGGTGTAGGGGACGGCTCCTACAATGAGCAGTTCTTC
15	TRBV27	TRBJ2-1	TRBD2	-	CATSLLFGGGVEQFF	TGTGCCACCAGCCTTCTCTTCGGCGGGGGGGTTGAGCAGTTCTTC
14	TRBV9	TRBJ2-3	-	-	CASSSHRTPDTQYF	TGTGCCAGCAGCAGTCACAGGACCCCAGATACGCAGTATTTT
12	TRBV7-2	TRBJ2-1	-	-	CASSSLGNEQFF	TGTGCCAGCAGCTCCCTGGGCAATGAGCAGTTCTTC
14	TRBV19	TRBJ2-2	-	-	CASSIRPNTGELFF	TGTGCCAGTAGTATCAGGCCGAACACCGGGGAGCTGTTTTTT
14	TRBV11-2	TRBJ1-2	TRBD1	few	CASSLTGEGYGYTF	TGTGCCAGCAGCTTGACAGGGGAGGGCTATGGCTACACCTTC
11	TRBV12-5	TRBJ1-1	-	-	CASEQNTEAFF	TGTGCTAGTGAACAGAACACTGAAGCTTTCTTT
15	TRBV4-1	TRBJ1-2	-	-	CASSLTGTTNYGYTF	TGCGCCAGCAGCCTTACAGGGACAACTAACTATGGCTACACCTTC
16	TRBV29-1	TRBJ2-1	-	-	CSVEDSEGESYNEQFF	TGCAGCGTTGAAGATTCTGAAGGGGAGTCCTACAATGAGCAGTTCTTC
13	TRBV4-2	TRBJ1-2	-	-	CASSQDKGEGYTF	TGTGCCAGCAGCCAAGATAAAGGGGAAGGCTACACCTTC
13	TRBV21-1	TRBJ2-5	-	-	CASSLEMGETQYF	TGTGCCAGCAGCCTCGAGATGGGGGAGACCCAGTACTTC
15	TRBV7-9	TRBJ2-5	TRBD1	-	CASSPVAGQGETQYF	TGTGCCAGCAGCCCCGTGGCCGGACAGGGGGAGACCCAGTACTTC
12	TRBV6-5	TRBJ2-7	-	-	CASSPTGHEQYF	TGTGCCAGCAGCCCAACAGGGCACGAGCAGTACTTC
17	TRBV9	TRBJ2-3	TRBD2	-	CASSTSLAGGRPDTQYF	TGTGCCAGCAGCACGTCACTAGCGGGGGGCCGGCCAGATACGCAGTATTTT
13	TRBV6-5	TRBJ2-3	-	-	CASSKGLTDTQYF	TGTGCCAGCAGTAAGGGACTTACAGATACGCAGTATTTT
15	TRBV7-2	TRBJ1-2	TRBD1	-	CASSSDRGQDYGYTF	TGTGCCAGCAGCTCCGACAGGGGTCAGGACTATGGCTACACCTTC
13	TRBV6-5	TRBJ2-1	TRBD2	-	CASSYGRGEVKFF	TGTGCCAGCAGTTACGGGCGGGGGGAGGTTAAGTTCTTC
15	TRBV4-3	TRBJ2-7	-	-	CASSPGIDWGDEQYF	TGCGCCAGCAGCCCCGGAATCGACTGGGGAGACGAGCAGTACTTC
14	TRBV4-1	TRBJ1-3	-	-	CASSQGGPAATIYF	TGCGCCAGCAGCCAAGGGGGCCCCGCGGCCACCATATATTTT
16	TRBV5-6	TRBJ2-7	-	-	CASSSLQGPLFYEQYF	TGTGCCAGCAGCTCCCTACAGGGACCCCTTTTCTACGAGCAGTACTTC
14	TRBV12-5	TRBJ2-7	TRBD1	-	CASGIRDRFHEQYF	TGTGCTAGTGGTATCCGGGACAGGTTTCACGAGCAGTACTTC
15	TRBV7-9	TRBJ1-4	-	once	CASSSSGVPNEKLFF	TGTGCCAGCAGCTCTTCGGGGGTCCCAAATGAAAAACTGTTTTTT
14	TRBV13	TRBJ1-1	TRBD1	-	CASSSGQGSTEAFF	TGTGCCAGCAGCTCGGGACAGGGCAGCACTGAAGCTTTCTTT
14	TRBV15	TRBJ2-7	-	-	CATSRDLSQHEQYF	TGTGCCACCAGCAGAGATCTGTCACAGCACGAGCAGTACTTC
14	TRBV25-1	TRBJ2-1	-	-	CASSGVAPVDEQFF	TGTGCCAGCAGTGGAGTAGCCCCGGTGGATGAGCAGTTCTTC
15	TRBV27	TRBJ2-1	TRBD2	-	CASSIIAGGPNEQFF	TGTGCCAGCAGCATAATAGCGGGGGGGCCCAATGAGCAGTTCTTC
15	TRBV4-1	TRBJ2-7	-	-	CASSQEPGSSYEQYF	TGCGCCAGCAGCCAAGAGCCGGGGAGCTCCTACGAGCAGTACTTC
11	TRBV2	TRBJ2-7	-	-	CASLDYYEQYF	TGTGCCAGCTTAGACTACTACGAGCAGTACTTC
16	TRBV10-3	TRBJ2-5	TRBD1	-	CAISDVTGTGGETQYF	TGTGCCATCAGTGATGTCACCGGGACAGGGGGGGAGACCCAGTACTTC
13	TRBV19	TRBJ1-2	-	-	CASSIAGGYGYTF	TGTGCCAGTAGTATCGCGGGGGGGTACGGCTACACCTTC
15	TRBV6-1	TRBJ2-3	TRBD1	-	CASSGSQGATDTQYF	TGTGCCAGCAGTGGAAGCCAGGGGGCCACAGATACGCAGTATTTT
12	TRBV13	TRBJ1-2	-	-	CASSLAGEGYTF	TGTGCCAGCAGCTTAGCGGGGGAGGGCTACACCTTC
13	TRBV7-9	TRBJ2-7	-	few	CASSLPGSYEQYF	TGTGCCAGCAGCTTACCGGGCTCCTACGAGCAGTACTTC
16	TRBV7-9	TRBJ1-4	-	-	CASSFSHTGVAEKLFF	TGTGCCAGCAGCTTTTCCCACACCGGGGTGGCTGAAAAACTGTTTTTT
14	TRBV2	TRBJ1-6	-	-	CASSELGPYSPLHF	TGTGCCAGCAGTGAACTGGGACCCTATTCACCCCTCCACTTT
14	TRBV6-6	TRBJ1-4	-	-	CASSSQGGSEKLFF	TGTGCCAGCAGCTCACAGGGCGGCAGTGAAAAACTGTTTTTT
17	TRBV7-6	TRBJ2-1	-	-	CASSFDQRTSINNEQFF	TGTGCCAGCAGCTTCGACCAAAGGACTTCCATTAACAATGAGCAGTTCTTC
18	TRBV5-1	TRBJ1-4	-	-	CASKAAIHLAATNEKLFF	TGCGCCAGCAAGGCCGCGATACATCTGGCGGCAACTAATGAAAAACTGTTTTTT
15	TRBV7-7	TRBJ2-2	TRBD1	-	CASSLGRGSTGELFF	TGTGCCAGCAGCTTAGGCAGGGGGAGCACCGGGGAGCTGTTTTTT